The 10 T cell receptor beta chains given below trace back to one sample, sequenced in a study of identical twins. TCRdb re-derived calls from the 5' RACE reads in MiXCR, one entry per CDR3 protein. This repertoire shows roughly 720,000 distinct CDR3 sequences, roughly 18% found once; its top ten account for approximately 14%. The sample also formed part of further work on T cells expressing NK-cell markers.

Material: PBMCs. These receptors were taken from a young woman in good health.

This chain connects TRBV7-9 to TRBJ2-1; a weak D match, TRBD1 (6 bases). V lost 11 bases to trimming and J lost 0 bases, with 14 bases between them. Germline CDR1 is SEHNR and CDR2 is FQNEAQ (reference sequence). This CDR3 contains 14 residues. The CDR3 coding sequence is TGTGCCTCTGGGGGCAGCAGCTCCTACAATGAGCAGTTCTTC. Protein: CASGGSSSYNEQFF.

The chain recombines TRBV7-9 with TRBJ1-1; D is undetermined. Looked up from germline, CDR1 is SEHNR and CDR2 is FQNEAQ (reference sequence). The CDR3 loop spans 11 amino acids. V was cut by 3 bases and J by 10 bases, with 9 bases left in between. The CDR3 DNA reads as TGTGCCAGCAGCTTTGATTCTGGAGCTTTCTTT. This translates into CASSFDSGAFF.

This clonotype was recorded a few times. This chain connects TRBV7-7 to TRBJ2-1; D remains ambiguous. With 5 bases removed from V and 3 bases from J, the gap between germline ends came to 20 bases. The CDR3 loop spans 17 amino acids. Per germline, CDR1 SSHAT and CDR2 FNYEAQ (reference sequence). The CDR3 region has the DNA TGTGCCAGCAGCCCGGGTAGAGGCCGCCGTAGCTACAATGAGCAGTTCTTC. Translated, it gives CASSPGRGRRSYNEQFF.

CDR3 in DNA: TGTGCCAGCAGCTTAGCTAGCGGGAGCTGGAGTTCCTACAATGAGCAGTTCTTC. Translated: CASSLASGSWSSYNEQFF. This chain uses TRBV11-1 with TRBJ2-1, with 9 positions matching TRBD2. CDR1 is SGHAT and CDR2 is FQDESV in the germline V gene (reference sequence). The CDR3 is made up of 18 amino acids. Unmatched junction bases numbered 7, after V lost 0 bases and J lost 1 base.

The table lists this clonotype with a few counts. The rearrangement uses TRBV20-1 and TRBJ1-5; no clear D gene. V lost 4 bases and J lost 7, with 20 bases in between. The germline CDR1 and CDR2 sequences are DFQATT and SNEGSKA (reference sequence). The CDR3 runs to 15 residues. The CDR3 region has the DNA TGCAGTGCTACGGTACTTTCGGACCCGACCCAGCCCCAGCATTTT. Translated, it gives CSATVLSDPTQPQHF.

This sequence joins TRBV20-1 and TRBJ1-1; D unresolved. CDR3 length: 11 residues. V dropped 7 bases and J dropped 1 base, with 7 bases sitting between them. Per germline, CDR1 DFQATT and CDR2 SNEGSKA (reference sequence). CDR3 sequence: CSVPENTEAFF. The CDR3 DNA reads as TGCAGTGTCCCAGAGAACACTGAAGCTTTCTTT.

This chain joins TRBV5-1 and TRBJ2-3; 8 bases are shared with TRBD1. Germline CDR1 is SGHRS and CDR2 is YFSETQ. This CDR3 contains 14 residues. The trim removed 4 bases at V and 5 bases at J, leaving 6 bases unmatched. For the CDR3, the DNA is TGCGCCAGCAGCGGGGGGACAGGACGAGATACGCAGTATTTT. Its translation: CASSGGTGRDTQYF.

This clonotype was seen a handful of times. The chain's CDR3 is CASSPTPDRGSNEQFF. CDR3 nucleotides: TGCGCCAGCAGCCCCACCCCGGACAGGGGATCTAATGAGCAGTTCTTC. The V gene is TRBV4-3, the J gene TRBJ2-1; 9 nucleotides agree with TRBD1. V trimming: 4 bases; J trimming: 7 bases; junction bases outside the gene matches: 11. From germline, CDR1 is LGHNA and CDR2 YSLEER. The length of the CDR3 is 16 residues.

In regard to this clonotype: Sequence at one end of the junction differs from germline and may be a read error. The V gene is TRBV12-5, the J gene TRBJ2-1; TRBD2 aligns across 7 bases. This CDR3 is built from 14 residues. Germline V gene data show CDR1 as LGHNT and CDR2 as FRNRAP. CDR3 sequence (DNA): TGTGCTAGTGGCCTGCTCTTTGGGACTACCGTGGGTAACTTC. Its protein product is CASGLLFGTTVGNF.

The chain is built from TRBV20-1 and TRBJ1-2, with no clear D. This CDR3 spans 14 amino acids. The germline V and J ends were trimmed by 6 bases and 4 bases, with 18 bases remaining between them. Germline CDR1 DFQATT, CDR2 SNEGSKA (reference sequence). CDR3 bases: TGCAGTGCCCTCGGCAGCCAAGGTAGCTATGGCTACACCTTC. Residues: CSALGSQGSYGYTF.